This passage covers 11 T cell receptor beta chains from one sample sequenced in a study of beta chain features in type 1 diabetes. Study results and caveats: All four CD4+ subsets of Type 1 diabetes patients contained TCRB CDR3s that were moderately but significantly shorter.

cDNA synthesis used the whole RNA isolate, giving expressed TCRB sequences. Libraries were prepared by immunoSEQ multiplex PCR; TCRdb keeps only in-frame clonotypes and omits some of them. The sample holds 350,000 to 400,000 clones, 10% to 15% seen once. Antigens of these TCRs are unknown. The specimen was naive CD4+ T cells from blood. Receptors were obtained from a woman aged 18-29 years with type 1 diabetes.

This clone showed up just a few times. The rearrangement joins TRBV5-1 to TRBJ2-7; 8 bases match TRBD1. Germline V gives CDR1 SGHRS, CDR2 YFSETQ. Losses at the gene ends were 4 bases for V and 5 bases for J; bases not matched to a gene: 8. The CDR3 consists of 14 residues. For the CDR3, the DNA is TGCGCCAGCAGCGTTGGCGGACAGGGTAACGAGCAGTACTTC. Amino acids: CASSVGGQGNEQYF.

In its sample, this clone was seen a few times. The chain is built from TRBV25-1 and TRBJ2-7; TRBD2 matches 11 bases. CDR1 is MGHDK and CDR2 is SYGVNS in the germline V gene. The CDR3 consists of 13 residues. The ends lost 7 bases at V and 2 bases at J; junction bases unmatched: 1. The CDR3 is CASTTSGTYEQYF. In DNA, the CDR3 is TGTGCCAGCACGACTAGCGGGACCTACGAGCAGTACTTC.

This clone has only a few counts. V is TRBV2 and J is TRBJ1-4, with D unclear. V was trimmed by 5 bases and J by 4 bases, leaving 11 bases between them. CDR1 and CDR2 from the germline V gene are SNHLY and FYNNEI. The CDR3 covers 14 residues. CDR3 bases: TGTGCCAGCAGTCTTAATGGCTTTAATGAAAAACTGTTTTTT. It translates to CASSLNGFNEKLFF.

This clone was counted a single time. The V and J genes are TRBV28 and TRBJ1-2; D uncertain. V was clipped by 3 bases and J by 7 bases, with 6 bases between them. From germline, CDR1 is MDHEN and CDR2 SYDVKM. The CDR3 covers 11 residues. The CDR3 reads CASSLASGYTF. The CDR3 DNA reads as TGTGCCAGCAGTTTGGCCAGTGGCTACACCTTC.

The chain joins TRBV4-3 to TRBJ2-7; 8 nucleotides align to TRBD1. Germline-derived CDR1 and CDR2 are LGHNA and YSLEER. The CDR3 consists of 15 residues. V dropped 1 base and J dropped 0; count of bases not matched to a gene: 2. CDR3 bases: TGCGCCAGCAGCCAAGCGGACAGGGACTCCTACGAGCAGTACTTC. Translating it yields CASSQADRDSYEQYF.

The chain employs TRBV2 and TRBJ2-7; no reliable D call. The CDR3 covers 11 residues. Trimming stripped 7 bases from V and 2 bases from J, with 6 bases between. CDR1 is SNHLY, CDR2 FYNNEI, per germline. In DNA form, the CDR3 reads TGTGCCAGCACAGAGGCCTACGAGCAGTACTTC. This gives the protein CASTEAYEQYF.

This clone occurred a few times. The chain combines TRBV18 with TRBJ2-2, with 7 bases aligning to TRBD1. CDR1 and CDR2 (germline): KGHSH, LQKENI. V dropped 0 bases and J dropped 3; count of bases not matched to a gene: 4. CDR3 size: 16 residues. As DNA, the CDR3 is TGTGCCAGCTCACCACCGGGGACAGTAGACACCGGGGAGCTGTTTTTT. Its protein product is CASSPPGTVDTGELFF.

This chain links TRBV20-1 with TRBJ2-1; D remains ambiguous. The CDR3 loop spans 11 amino acids. Trimming took 3 bases from V and 2 from J, leaving 2 bases between them. Germline lookup yields CDR1 DFQATT and CDR2 SNEGSKA (reference sequence). The CDR3: CSASTYNEQFF. In DNA form, the CDR3 reads TGCAGTGCTAGTACCTACAATGAGCAGTTCTTC.

This chain connects TRBV30 to TRBJ2-3; D unclear. Trimming left V 3 bases short and J 5 bases short, with 9 bases between. Per the germline V gene, CDR1 is GTSNPN and CDR2 is SVGIG (reference sequence). The CDR3 is 12 amino acids. CDR3 nucleotide sequence: TGTGCCTGGAGAAGTTCGGGAGATACGCAGTATTTT. Protein sequence: CAWRSSGDTQYF.

The sample holds a few counts of this clone. The CDR3 sequence is CASGPGGVSYGYTF. CDR3 DNA: TGTGCTAGTGGGCCCGGAGGGGTGTCCTATGGCTACACCTTC. The V gene is TRBV12-5, the J gene TRBJ1-2, with a weak D call TRBD1 (5 bases). Trimming took 6 bases from V and 4 from J, leaving 15 bases between them. The V gene's germline CDR1 is LGHNT and CDR2 FRNRAP. The CDR3 has 14 residues.

About this clone itself: Other DNA variants within this sample encode the same CDR3. The chain carries TRBV18 and TRBJ1-4, with D unclear. The CDR3 consists of 14 residues. Germline V gene lookup returns CDR1 KGHSH and CDR2 LQKENI. Trimming shortened V by 3 bases and J by 6 bases, and 11 bases separated the two germline ends. This CDR3 reads CASSPGTGDEKLFF. The CDR3 nucleotides are TGTGCCAGCTCACCCGGTACCGGTGATGAAAAACTGTTTTTT.